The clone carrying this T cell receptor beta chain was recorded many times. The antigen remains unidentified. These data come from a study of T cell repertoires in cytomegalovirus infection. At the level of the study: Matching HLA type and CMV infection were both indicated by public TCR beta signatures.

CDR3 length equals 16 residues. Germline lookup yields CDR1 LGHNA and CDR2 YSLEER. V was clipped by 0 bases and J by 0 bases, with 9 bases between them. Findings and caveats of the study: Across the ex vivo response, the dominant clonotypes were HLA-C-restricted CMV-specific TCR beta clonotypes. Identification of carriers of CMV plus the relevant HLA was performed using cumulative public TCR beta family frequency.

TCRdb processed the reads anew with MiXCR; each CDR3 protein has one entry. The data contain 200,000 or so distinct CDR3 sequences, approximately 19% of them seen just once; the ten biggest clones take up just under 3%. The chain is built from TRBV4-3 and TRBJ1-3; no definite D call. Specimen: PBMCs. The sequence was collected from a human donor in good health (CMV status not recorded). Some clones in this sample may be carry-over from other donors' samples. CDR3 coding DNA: TGCGCCAGCAGCCAAGATACCACAGCCTCTGGAAACACCATATATTTT. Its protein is CASSQDTTASGNTIYF.